This T cell receptor (beta chain) was captured by sequencing in a study of CD4 T cells in relation to SARS-CoV-2 and coronaviruses. Study overall: The restricting HLA molecule for shared crossreactive spike epitopes was mapped. The study, taken as a whole, reports: Each donor contributed either pre-pandemic or post-infection samples, not both. Approximately 65% of donors had memory CD4+ clonotypes crossrecognizing SARS-CoV-2 and common cold coronavirus spike.

This CDR3 is built from 15 residues. V was clipped by 0 bases and J by 4 bases, with 13 bases between them. Looked up from germline, CDR1 is SEHNR and CDR2 is FQNEAQ (reference sequence). Deep TCR-beta sequencing used DNA from uncultured naive and memory CD4+ T cells. Libraries were prepared by immunoSEQ multiplex PCR; TCRdb keeps only in-frame clonotypes and omits some of them. The sample includes tens of thousands of clones, 86% seen only once; the top ten take 1.1% to 1.5%. This clone was seen a few times. No antigen is known for it. The unexposed donors gave CD4+ T cells in 2011-2018, prior to COVID-19.

The sequenced sample consisted of memory CD4+ T cells from PBMCs. The sequence was obtained from a human donor in good health. This sequence joins TRBV7-9 and TRBJ2-7; D is perhaps TRBD1 or TRBD2 (5 bases each). The CDR3 DNA is TGTGCCAGCAGCTTAGCGCTCGGGGCGAATTACGAGCAGTACTTC. Translating it yields CASSLALGANYEQYF.